This record covers a single T cell receptor (beta chain). The antigen is undetermined. Amplification used 60 V beta primers and 13 J beta primers. The data were produced by immunoSEQ multiplex PCR, yet TCRdb's version contains in-frame clones alone and is incomplete. The data hold 100,000 or so clones, with almost 90% observed a single time. CDR1 SGHDT and CDR2 YYEEEE come from the germline V gene. Trimming took 4 bases from V and 3 from J; bases not matched to a gene: 3. The CDR3 spans 15 residues. This sample stems from a study of glioma-infiltrating T cells after dendritic cell vaccination. Across the whole study: The vaccine used monocyte-derived dendritic cells pulsed overnight with autologous tumor lysate. Study results and caveats: TCR clonality showed no direct relationship with survival.

Indicated time point: after dendritic cell vaccination, including at tumor progression/relapse. This chain joins TRBV5-6 and TRBJ2-6, with TRBD1 identical over 8 bases. The receptor was isolated from a human donor with glioblastoma. The sample here was blood, taken after dendritic cell vaccination. The DNA for the CDR3 is TGTGCCAGCAGCACGGACAGGGTTGGGGCCAACGTCCTGACTTTC. As protein: CASSTDRVGANVLTF.